This T cell receptor (beta chain) was identified in a study of control samples from healthy donors and cancer patients. Clones were read by immunoSEQ multiplex PCR, and TCRdb kept only the in-frame ones, dropping some. The data contain about 18,000 clones, around 80% of them singletons. The CDR3 is made up of 16 amino acids. With V trimmed by 10 bases and J by 0 bases, 10 bases remained unmatched. Germline CDR1 is ENHRY and CDR2 is SYGVKD. This clonotype was sampled from a woman in her 70s with lung cancer. This chain uses TRBV10-3 with TRBJ1-5; 9 bases line up with TRBD1. Sequenced sample: PBMCs. The CDR3 region has the DNA TGTGCCACCTTTCCCGGGACAGGGCATAGCAATCAGCCCCAGCATTTT. Residues: CATFPGTGHSNQPQHF.